Each of the 18 T cell receptor beta chains below was sequenced from the same sample in a study of CD8+CD57+ T cells in acquired aplastic anemia. Sequencing was done on patients that had shown CD8+CD57+ cell expansion by flow cytometry. TCR beta VDJ and CDR3 were profiled, and genomic DNA was the template. TCRdb reanalysed the reads using MiXCR and keeps one entry per CDR3 protein. The sample has around 120,000 distinct CDR3 sequences; nearly 40% are singletons. Sample: sorted CD4+, CD8+, or CD8+CD57+ T cells (not recorded which) from PBMCs. The source of these receptors is a human donor with aplastic anemia.

This chain uses TRBV3-1 with TRBJ2-1, with 11 positions matching TRBD2. This CDR3 is 14 amino acids long. Germline lookup yields CDR1 LGHDT and CDR2 YNNKEL (reference sequence). Trimming took 8 bases from V and 5 from J; bases not matched to a gene: 5. The CDR3 region is CASGGTSGDNEQFF. The DNA for the CDR3 is TGTGCCAGCGGGGGGACTAGCGGAGACAATGAGCAGTTCTTC.

In its sample, this clonotype was seen many times. V gene TRBV19 combines with J gene TRBJ2-3; D possibly uses TRBD1 or TRBD2 (5 bases each). The CDR3 sequence is 16 residues long. V was clipped by 4 bases and J by 2 bases, with 16 bases between them. CDR1 is LNHDA, CDR2 SQIVND, per germline (reference sequence). CDR3 protein: CASSTGPYMNTDTQYF. CDR3 DNA: TGTGCCAGTAGTACGGGACCATACATGAACACAGATACGCAGTATTTT.

This clonotype showed up many times. The CDR3 DNA reads as TGTGCCAGCAGCGGAGGTTACGCCTCTGGGGCCAACGTCCTGACTTTC. Its protein product is CASSGGYASGANVLTF. The V and J genes are TRBV9 and TRBJ2-6; D gene ambiguous. V gave up 3 bases and J gave up 0 bases, with 10 bases separating them. CDR3 length: 16 amino acids. Per the germline V gene, CDR1 is SGDLS and CDR2 is YYNGEE.

This sequence joins TRBV10-3 and TRBJ2-3; D gene uncertain. V shed 2 bases and J shed 0 bases, with 6 bases lying between them. Germline values: CDR1 ENHRY, CDR2 SYGVKD. The length of the CDR3 is 14 residues. The CDR3 sequence: CAISEGQSTDTQYF. CDR3 sequence (DNA): TGTGCCATCAGTGAGGGTCAGAGCACAGATACGCAGTATTTT.

The chain has TRBV2 and TRBJ1-2; D is possibly TRBD1 (6 bases). The ends were cut back, 8 bases at V and 12 bases at J, with 13 bases in the middle. Germline V gives CDR1 SNHLY, CDR2 FYNNEI. The CDR3 consists of 10 residues. CDR3 coding DNA: TGTGCCAGCGGGACAACTGGAAACACCTTC. It is translated as CASGTTGNTF. Drawing the rest from reference TRBV2 and TRBJ1-2, the complete variable domain is EPEVTQTPSHQVTQMGQEVILRCVPISNHLYFYWYRQILGQKVEFLVSFYNNEISEKSEIFDDQFSVERPDGSNFTLKIRSTKLEDSAMYFCASGTTGNTFGSGTRLTVV.

The chain combines TRBV6-5 with TRBJ2-1; D not certain. The V and J ends lost 4 bases and 7 bases respectively, with 11 bases between them. The CDR3 is 13 amino acids. The germline V gene encodes CDR1 MNHEY and CDR2 SVGAGI. CDR3 region: CASSLTGLNEQFF. The CDR3 DNA follows: TGTGCCAGCAGTTTGACGGGCCTTAATGAGCAGTTCTTC.

The chain is built from TRBV18 and TRBJ1-5; 7 bases are a match to TRBD1. V dropped 8 bases and J dropped 4; count of bases not matched to a gene: 11. Germline V gene sequence: CDR1 KGHSH, CDR2 LQKENI. The CDR3 runs 15 residues. The CDR3 nucleotides are TGTGCCAGCCCATCCAACCGGGACAGAAATCAGCCCCAGCATTTT. This encodes CASPSNRDRNQPQHF.

This clonotype was counted only a few times. This rearrangement joins TRBV7-2 to TRBJ1-2, with D hard to call. CDR1 and CDR2 (germline): SGHTA, FQGNSA. The CDR3 has 14 residues. V was clipped by 2 bases and J by 5 bases, with 12 bases between them. CDR3 nucleotide sequence: TGTGCCAGCAGCTTAAACCGAGACCTTTATGGCTACACCTTC. It specifies CASSLNRDLYGYTF.

This clonotype was recorded many times. This chain links TRBV19 with TRBJ1-2; unclear D gene. V was shortened by 3 bases and J by 7 bases, with 18 bases between the two germline ends. This CDR3 contains 15 residues. CDR1 LNHDA and CDR2 SQIVND come from the germline V gene (reference sequence). This CDR3 is CASSIPTHLTGGYTF. The DNA of the CDR3 is TGTGCCAGTAGTATCCCAACCCACCTGACCGGTGGCTACACCTTC. Full variable domain (remainder filled in from reference TRBV19 and TRBJ1-2): DGGITQSPKYLFRKEGQNVTLSCEQNLNHDAMYWYRQDPGQGLRLIYYSQIVNDFQKGDIAEGYSVSREKKESFPLTVTSAQKNPTAFYLCASSIPTHLTGGYTFGSGTRLTVV.

The CDR3 sequence: CASSPGTGEDTQYF. CDR3 coding DNA: TGTGCCAGTAGTCCCGGGACAGGGGAAGATACGCAGTATTTT. The chain employs TRBV19 and TRBJ2-3; 10 positions match TRBD1. The germline gives CDR1 LNHDA, CDR2 SQIVND (reference sequence). The junction had 4 bases not matched to a gene; V was cut back by 5 bases and J by 5 bases. This CDR3 comprises 14 residues.

The gene calls are TRBV25-1 and TRBJ1-6, with TRBD1 as a possible D gene (5 bases). This CDR3 has 17 residues. With 1 base removed from V and 2 bases from J, the gap between germline ends came to 12 bases. Germline V gene data show CDR1 as MGHDK and CDR2 as SYGVNS. CDR3 region: CASSEWETAAYNSPLHF. The CDR3 DNA follows: TGTGCCAGCAGTGAATGGGAGACAGCAGCCTATAATTCACCCCTCCACTTT.

Note on this clonotype: This sequence may be a read error, since a much larger clone differs from it by one base. J is TRBJ2-5 and V is TRBV7-2; D gene unclear. The CDR3 is 13 residues long. The germline V gene has CDR1 SGHTA and CDR2 FQGNSA. The CDR3 sequence is CASSLAQQETQYF. The CDR3 DNA reads as TGCGCCAGCAGCTTGGCTCAACAAGAGACCCAGTACTTC.

This clonotype was seen at least ten times. The chain has TRBV5-1 and TRBJ2-7; the match to TRBD1 covers 9 bases. This CDR3 has 18 residues. Losses at the gene ends were 4 bases for V and 5 bases for J; bases not matched to a gene: 19. Per the germline V gene, CDR1 is SGHRS and CDR2 is YFSETQ. This CDR3 reads CASSTRGRDRVTIHEQYF. In DNA form, the CDR3 reads TGCGCCAGCAGCACCCGCGGTCGGGACAGGGTTACCATCCACGAGCAGTACTTC.

The sample holds many counts of this clonotype. The chain carries TRBV20-1 and TRBJ2-1, with 10 positions matching TRBD2. Germline loops: CDR1 DFQATT, CDR2 SNEGSKA (reference sequence). V was clipped by 5 bases and J by 7 bases; unmatched bases: 8. The CDR3 is made up of 14 amino acids. CDR3: CSAPTSGIRNEQFF. DNA of the CDR3: TGCAGTGCTCCCACTAGCGGGATCAGAAATGAGCAGTTCTTC.

In this sample, this clonotype turned up a few times. The chain is built from TRBV18 and TRBJ2-1; no reliable D call. V was shortened by 2 bases and J by 6 bases, with 8 bases between the two germline ends. CDR1 is KGHSH, CDR2 LQKENI, per germline. The CDR3 consists of 13 residues. The CDR3 bases are TGTGCCAGCTCACCAAACACCTTCAATGAGCAGTTCTTC. Translation: CASSPNTFNEQFF.

This clonotype was counted ten times or more. The genes are TRBV12-3 or TRBV12-4 and TRBJ1-2, with TRBD1 identical over 9 bases. The CDR3 is made up of 13 amino acids. J lost 7 bases, V lost 6 bases, and 6 bases had no gene match. The CDR3 bases are TGTGCCAGCAGAAATACAGGGGGCGTTGGCTACACCTTC. Amino acid sequence: CASRNTGGVGYTF.

In its sample, this clonotype was seen many times. The chain recombines TRBV10-3 with TRBJ2-2, with no clear D. The V end lost 6 bases, the J end lost 8 bases, and 13 bases lay between the germline ends. CDR1 and CDR2 from the germline V gene are ENHRY and SYGVKD. CDR3 length: 13 residues. CDR3 DNA sequence: TGTGCCATCAGCGCAGAGGCGAGGGGGGAGCTGTTTTTT. It is translated as CAISAEARGELFF.

Ten or more counts support this clonotype. V gene TRBV6-1 combines with J gene TRBJ2-7; D is unresolved. Per the germline V gene, CDR1 is MNHNS and CDR2 is SASEGT. The CDR3 has 12 amino acids. With 0 bases removed from V and 6 bases from J, the gap between germline ends came to 6 bases. CDR3 region: CASSEARSEQYF. The CDR3 DNA is TGTGCCAGCAGTGAAGCGCGTAGCGAGCAGTACTTC.